This TCR beta chain was retrieved from a study of CD8+CD57+ T cells in acquired aplastic anemia. Study at large: DNA per sorted CD4+ or CD8+ sample ranged about 0.17 to 30 ug, averaging about 3.4 ug.

Patients chosen for sequencing had CD8+CD57+ cells that had expanded, as shown by flow cytometry. Severe acquired aplastic anemia was the diagnosis recorded for all patients. Comments on this clonotype: Its antigen is unidentified.

Looked up from germline, CDR1 is LNHDA and CDR2 is SQIVND (reference sequence). V lost 5 bases to trimming and J lost 5 bases; unmatched junction nucleotides: 7. The CDR3 length is 14 residues. Study-level points and caveats: Patients and controls shared 25 to 35 CD8+ CDR3 sequences, highly expressed in patients. Patients and healthy controls showed no significant CD8+ Simpson's diversity difference.

Both TCR beta VDJ combination and CDR3 sequence profiling were carried out. Genomic DNA was the template for this profiling. TCRdb re-called the reads through MiXCR, storing one row per CDR3 protein. The sample lists roughly 180,000 distinct CDR3 sequences, roughly 65% occurring once. The chain combines TRBV19 with TRBJ2-5, with TRBD1 matching 8 bases. Input material: sorted CD4+, CD8+, or CD8+CD57+ T cells (not recorded which) from PBMCs. This TCR derives from a human donor with aplastic anemia. CDR3 protein: CASSFGQGWETQYF. CDR3 nucleotides: TGTGCCAGTAGTTTCGGACAGGGTTGGGAGACCCAGTACTTC.